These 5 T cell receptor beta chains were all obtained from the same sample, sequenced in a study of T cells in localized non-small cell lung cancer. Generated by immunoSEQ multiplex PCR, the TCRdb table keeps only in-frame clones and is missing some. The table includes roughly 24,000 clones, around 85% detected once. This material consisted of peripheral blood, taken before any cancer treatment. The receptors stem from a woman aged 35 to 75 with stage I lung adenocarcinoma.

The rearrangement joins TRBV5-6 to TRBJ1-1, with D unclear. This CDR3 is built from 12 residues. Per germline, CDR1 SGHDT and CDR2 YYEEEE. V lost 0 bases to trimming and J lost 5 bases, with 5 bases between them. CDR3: CASSLAVTEAFF. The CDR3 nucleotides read TGTGCCAGCAGCTTGGCCGTAACTGAAGCTTTCTTT. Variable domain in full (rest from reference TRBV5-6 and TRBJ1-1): DAGVTQSPTHLIKTRGQQVTLRCSPKSGHDTVSWYQQALGQGPQFIFQYYEEEERQRGNFPDRFSGHQFPNYSSELNVNALLLGDSALYLCASSLAVTEAFFGQGTRLTVV.

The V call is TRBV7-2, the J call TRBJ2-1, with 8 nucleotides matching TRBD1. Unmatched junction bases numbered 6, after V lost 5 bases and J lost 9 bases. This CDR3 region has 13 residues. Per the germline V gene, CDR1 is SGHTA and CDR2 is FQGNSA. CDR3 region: CASSPHTGGEQFF. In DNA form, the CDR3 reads TGTGCCAGCAGCCCACATACAGGGGGTGAGCAGTTCTTC.

CDR3 in amino acids: CASSPRQGDFLNTEAFF. The CDR3 region has the DNA TGTGCCAGCTCACCGCGACAGGGAGATTTTCTGAACACTGAAGCTTTCTTT. The chain joins TRBV18 to TRBJ1-1; 7 bases line up with TRBD1. The CDR3 is 17 amino acids. CDR1 is KGHSH and CDR2 is LQKENI in the germline V gene. The V and J ends lost 3 bases and 0 bases, in that order; junction bases with no gene match: 10. Based on the CDR3 plus reference TRBV18 and TRBJ1-1, the full variable domain is NAGVMQNPRHLVRRRGQEARLRCSPMKGHSHVYWYRQLPEEGLKFMVYLQKENIIDESGMPKERFSAEFPKEGPSILRIQQVVRGDSAAYFCASSPRQGDFLNTEAFFGQGTRLTVV.

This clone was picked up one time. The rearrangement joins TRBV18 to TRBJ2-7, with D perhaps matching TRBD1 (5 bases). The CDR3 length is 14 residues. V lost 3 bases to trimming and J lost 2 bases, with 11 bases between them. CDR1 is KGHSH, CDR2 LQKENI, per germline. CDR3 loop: CASSPSGLTYEQYF. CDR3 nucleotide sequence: TGTGCCAGCTCACCCTCAGGGTTAACCTACGAGCAGTACTTC.

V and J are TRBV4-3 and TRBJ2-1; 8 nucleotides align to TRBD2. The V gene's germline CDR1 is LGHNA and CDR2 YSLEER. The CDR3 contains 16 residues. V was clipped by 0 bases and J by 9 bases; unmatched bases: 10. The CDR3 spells CASSQERTGGLGEQFF. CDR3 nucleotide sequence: TGCGCCAGCAGCCAAGAAAGGACGGGGGGGCTAGGTGAGCAGTTCTTC.